In its sample, the clone carrying this T cell receptor beta chain was seen many times. Its cognate antigen is unknown. Time point specified: persistent/refractory GD, antithyroid drugs over 5 years with positive TRAb. Construction of the TCR library relied on RNA isolated from PBMCs. In building TCR beta libraries, iRepertoire HTBI primers were used together with Arm-PCR of CDR3 regions. A single record per CDR3 protein comes from TCRdb applying MiXCR to the multiplex PCR reads. The data hold around 460,000 distinct CDR3 sequences, with 22% observed a single time. This sample stems from a study of regulatory T cells in long-lasting Graves disease. Study overall: Over 5 years of antithyroid drugs plus positive TSH receptor antibodies defined persistent Graves' disease.

General observations from the study: With a small sample size, accuracy may have been reduced. Persistent patients shared more public clonotypes (2,741) than newly diagnosed patients (966).

The input for sequencing was peripheral blood mononuclear cells (PBMCs), taken when the disease was refractory, from a patient treated with antithyroid drugs. This TCR was sampled from a female donor with Graves disease.

CDR3 coding DNA: TGTGCCAGCTCCCGGACAGCCAAAGAGACCCAGTACTTC. Encoded protein: CASSRTAKETQYF. This sequence joins TRBV7-9 and TRBJ2-5; weak D call: TRBD1 (6 bases). This CDR3 has 13 residues. Deletions cut 8 bases from V and 3 bases from J, with 13 bases between. The germline V gene has CDR1 SEHNR and CDR2 FQNEAQ (reference sequence).